This T cell receptor beta chain derives from a study of T cell responses to AZD1222 COVID-19 vaccine. Study results and limitations: A mostly white British donor set with more females was recruited, and clonal diversity was possibly underestimated.

Sequencing was performed with immunoSEQ multiplex PCR; in TCRdb, only in-frame clones are kept and a portion is missing. The sample carries around 140,000 clones, approximately 86% recorded once. Turning to this clone: What it binds is not known.

This clonotype was obtained from an adult who received the MenACWY meningococcal vaccine as a control. The specimen comprised peripheral blood, sampled 28 days after the second dose of the MenACWY control vaccine.

CDR3 nucleotides: TGTGCCAGCGTGGGGTGGGACACTGAAGCTTTCTTT. This gives the protein CASVGWDTEAFF. The gene calls are TRBV7-6 and TRBJ1-1; D is unclear. This CDR3 spans 12 amino acids. Trimming stripped 8 bases from V and 3 bases from J, with 10 bases between. Germline V CDR1 and CDR2: SGHVS, FNYEAQ.